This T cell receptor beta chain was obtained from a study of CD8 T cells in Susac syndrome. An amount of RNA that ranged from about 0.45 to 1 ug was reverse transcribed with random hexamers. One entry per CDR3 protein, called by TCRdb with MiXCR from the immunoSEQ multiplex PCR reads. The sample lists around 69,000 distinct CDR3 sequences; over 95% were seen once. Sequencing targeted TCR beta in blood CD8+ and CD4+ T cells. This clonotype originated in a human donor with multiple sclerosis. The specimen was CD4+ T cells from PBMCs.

CDR3 coding DNA: TGTGCCAGCAGCGTAGGACGGGGAGCCGGGCAGCCCCAGCATTTT. This gives the protein CASSVGRGAGQPQHF. This chain links TRBV9 with TRBJ1-5; D is ambiguous. Per germline, CDR1 SGDLS and CDR2 YYNGEE. V was shortened by 0 bases and J by 7 bases, with 14 bases between the two germline ends. The CDR3 runs 15 residues.